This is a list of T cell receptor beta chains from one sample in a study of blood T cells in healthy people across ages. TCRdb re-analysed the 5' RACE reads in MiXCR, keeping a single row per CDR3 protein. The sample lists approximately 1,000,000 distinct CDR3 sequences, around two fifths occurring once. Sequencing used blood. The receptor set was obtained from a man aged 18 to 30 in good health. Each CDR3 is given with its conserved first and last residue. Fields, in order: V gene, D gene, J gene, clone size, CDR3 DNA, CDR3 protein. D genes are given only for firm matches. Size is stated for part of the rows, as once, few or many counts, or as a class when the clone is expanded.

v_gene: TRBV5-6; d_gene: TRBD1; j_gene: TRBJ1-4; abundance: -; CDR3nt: TGTGCCAGCAGCTCCGGGACAGGGTTCGAAAAACTGTTTTTT; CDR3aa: CASSSGTGFEKLFF
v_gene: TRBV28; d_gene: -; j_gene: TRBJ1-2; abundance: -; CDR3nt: TGTGCCAGCAGTTTAGGTGCAGCACATAACTATGGCTACACCTTC; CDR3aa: CASSLGAAHNYGYTF
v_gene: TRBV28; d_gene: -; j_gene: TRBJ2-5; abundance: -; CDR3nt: TGTGCCAGCACAACCGTGGGTCAGGATGAAGAGACCCAGTACTTC; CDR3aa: CASTTVGQDEETQYF
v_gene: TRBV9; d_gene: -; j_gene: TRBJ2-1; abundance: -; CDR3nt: TGTGCCAGCAGCCCGCGGGACATCGAGAATGAGCAGTTCTTC; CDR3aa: CASSPRDIENEQFF
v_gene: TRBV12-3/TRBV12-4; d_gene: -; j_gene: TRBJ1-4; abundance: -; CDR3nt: TGTGCCAGCAGTTTACCGGGAGAGCGGACTAATGAAAAACTGTTTTTT; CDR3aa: CASSLPGERTNEKLFF
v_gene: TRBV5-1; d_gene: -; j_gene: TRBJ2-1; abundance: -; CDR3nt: TGCGCCAGCAGCTCCATGGCCCCAAGCCGGAATGAGCAGTTCTTC; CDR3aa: CASSSMAPSRNEQFF
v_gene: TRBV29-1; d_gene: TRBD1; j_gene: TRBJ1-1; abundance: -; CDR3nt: TGCAGCGTTGAGACGGACAGGGTAGGCACTGAAGCTTTCTTT; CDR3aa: CSVETDRVGTEAFF
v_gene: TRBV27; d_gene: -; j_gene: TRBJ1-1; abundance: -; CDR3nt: TGTGCCAGCAGTTTAGGTTGGGGGGCGGAAGCTTTCTTT; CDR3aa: CASSLGWGAEAFF
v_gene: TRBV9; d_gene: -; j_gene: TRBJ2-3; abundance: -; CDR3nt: TGTACCAGCAGCGTAGATGGCACAGATACGCAGTATTTT; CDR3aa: CTSSVDGTDTQYF
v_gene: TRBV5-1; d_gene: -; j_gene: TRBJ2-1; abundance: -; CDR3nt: TGCGCCAGCAGCCTGGAAAACAGGGACGGTGAGCAGTTCTTC; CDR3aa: CASSLENRDGEQFF
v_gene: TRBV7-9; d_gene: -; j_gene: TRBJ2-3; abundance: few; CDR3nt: TGTGCCAGCTGGGGCGGAGGGGATACGCAGTATTTT; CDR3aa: CASWGGGDTQYF
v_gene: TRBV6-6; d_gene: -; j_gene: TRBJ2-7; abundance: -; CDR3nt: TGTGCCACCTTAGGCAGCACTGGCTACGAGCAGTACTTC; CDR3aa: CATLGSTGYEQYF
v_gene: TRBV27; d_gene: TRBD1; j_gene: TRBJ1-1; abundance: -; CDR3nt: TGTGCCAGCAGCCCCGACAGGGATAAGACTGAAGCTTTCTTT; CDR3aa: CASSPDRDKTEAFF
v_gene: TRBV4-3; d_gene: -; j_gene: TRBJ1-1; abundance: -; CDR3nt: TGCGCCAGCAGCCAAGGGTGGCAGATGAACACTGAAGCTTTCTTT; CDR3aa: CASSQGWQMNTEAFF
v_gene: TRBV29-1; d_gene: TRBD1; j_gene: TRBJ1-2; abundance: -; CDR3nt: TGCAGCGCCGGACAGGGATCGAACTATGGCTACACCTTC; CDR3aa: CSAGQGSNYGYTF
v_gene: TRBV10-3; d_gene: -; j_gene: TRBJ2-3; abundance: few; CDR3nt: TGTGCCATCAGTGGAAGGGGGAGATCAGATACGCAGTATTTT; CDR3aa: CAISGRGRSDTQYF
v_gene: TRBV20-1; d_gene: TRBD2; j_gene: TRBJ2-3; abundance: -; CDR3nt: TGCAGTGCTGCCGCGTCGGCTAGCGGGGACACAGATACGCAGTATTTT; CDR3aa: CSAAASASGDTDTQYF
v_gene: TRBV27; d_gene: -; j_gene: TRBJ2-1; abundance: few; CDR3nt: TGTGCCAGCACTGATACCGTGCGACCCTACAATGAGCAGTTCTTC; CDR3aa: CASTDTVRPYNEQFF
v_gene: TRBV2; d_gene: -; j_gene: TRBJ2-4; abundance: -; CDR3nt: TGTGCCAGCAGTGAAAGGTTTGAAAGGGTAGCCAAAAACATTCAGTACTTC; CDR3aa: CASSERFERVAKNIQYF
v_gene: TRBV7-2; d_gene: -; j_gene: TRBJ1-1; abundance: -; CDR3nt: TGTGCCAGCAGTCCAACCGCGGGGGCGTCGGCTGAAGCTTTCTTT; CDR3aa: CASSPTAGASAEAFF
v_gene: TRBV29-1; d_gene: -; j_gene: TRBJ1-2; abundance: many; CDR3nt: TGCAGCGTTGATAAGGGGACTCATGGCTACACCTTC; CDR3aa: CSVDKGTHGYTF
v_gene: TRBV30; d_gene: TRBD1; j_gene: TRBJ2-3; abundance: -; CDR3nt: TGTGCCTGGAGTGTACAGGGGGCTTCAGGAGATACGCAGTATTTT; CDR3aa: CAWSVQGASGDTQYF
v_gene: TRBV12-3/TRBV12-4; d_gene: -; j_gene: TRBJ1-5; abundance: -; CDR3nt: TGTGCCAGCAGTATCACGACTTTGGGGGGCAATCAGCCCCAGCATTTT; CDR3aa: CASSITTLGGNQPQHF
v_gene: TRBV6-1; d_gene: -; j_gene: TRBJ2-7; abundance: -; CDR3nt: TGTGCCAGCAGTGAAGCGCCGGCCCTAGTTGTGAACGAGCAGTACTTC; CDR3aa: CASSEAPALVVNEQYF
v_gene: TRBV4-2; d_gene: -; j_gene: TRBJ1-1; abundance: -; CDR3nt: TGTGCCAGCAGCCTCCGGACTGCTCGTGGGAGGGCTGAAGCTTTCTTT; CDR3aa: CASSLRTARGRAEAFF
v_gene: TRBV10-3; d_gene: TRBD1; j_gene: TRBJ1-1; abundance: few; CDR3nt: TGTGCCATCAGTCCGGGACAGGGAGCTTTCTTT; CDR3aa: CAISPGQGAFF
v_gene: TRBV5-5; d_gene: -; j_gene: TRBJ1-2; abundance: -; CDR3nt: TGTGCCAGCAGACGGACAGAGACAAACTATGGCTACACCTTC; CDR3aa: CASRRTETNYGYTF
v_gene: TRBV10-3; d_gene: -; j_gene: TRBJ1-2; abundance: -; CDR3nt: TGTGCCATCAGTGGGGATAGGGGACGGAGCTATGGCTACACCTTC; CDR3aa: CAISGDRGRSYGYTF
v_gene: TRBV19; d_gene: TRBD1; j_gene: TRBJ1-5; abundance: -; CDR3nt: TGTGCCAGTAGTATCTTGGAAACAGGGGGCATTCAGCCCCAGCATTTT; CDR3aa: CASSILETGGIQPQHF
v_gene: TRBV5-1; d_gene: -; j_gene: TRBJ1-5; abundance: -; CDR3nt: TGCGTCAGCAGCTCTTCGACAGGAAGCAATCAGCCCCAGCATTTT; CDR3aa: CVSSSSTGSNQPQHF
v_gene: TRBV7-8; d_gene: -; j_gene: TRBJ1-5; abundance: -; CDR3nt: TGTGCCAGCAGCCCTTCGACAGTCTTGAGCAATCAGCCCCAGCATTTT; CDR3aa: CASSPSTVLSNQPQHF
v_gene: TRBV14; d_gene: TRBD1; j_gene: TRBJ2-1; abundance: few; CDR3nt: TGTGCCAGCAGCTCGTTACAGGGGACCTCCTACAATGAGCAGTTCTTC; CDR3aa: CASSSLQGTSYNEQFF
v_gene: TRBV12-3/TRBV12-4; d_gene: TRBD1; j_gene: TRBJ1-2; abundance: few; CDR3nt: TGTGCCAGCAGTTTCACCCCCGGGACAGGTATCTATGGCTACACCTTC; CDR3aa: CASSFTPGTGIYGYTF
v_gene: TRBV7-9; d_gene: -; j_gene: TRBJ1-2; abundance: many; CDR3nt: TGTGCCAGCAGCTTAAGGGACTATGGCTACACCTTC; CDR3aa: CASSLRDYGYTF
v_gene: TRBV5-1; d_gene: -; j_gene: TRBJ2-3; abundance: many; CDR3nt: TGCGCCAGCAGCTACCGGGACGGACTCACAGATACGCAGTATTTT; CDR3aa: CASSYRDGLTDTQYF
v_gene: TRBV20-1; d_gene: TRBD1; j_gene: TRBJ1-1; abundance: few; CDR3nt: TGCAGTGCTAGAGATTCTGACAGGGTGAACACTGAAGCTTTCTTT; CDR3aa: CSARDSDRVNTEAFF
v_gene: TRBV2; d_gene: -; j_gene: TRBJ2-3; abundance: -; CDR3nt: TGTGCCAGCAGTGTGGGGGGACCTGCTAGCACAGATACGCAGTATTTT; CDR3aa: CASSVGGPASTDTQYF
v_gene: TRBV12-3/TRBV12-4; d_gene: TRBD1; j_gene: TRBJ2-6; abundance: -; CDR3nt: TGTGCCAGCAGTCGGACCACCGGGACAGGACCCTCTGGGGCCAACGTCCTGACTTTC; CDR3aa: CASSRTTGTGPSGANVLTF
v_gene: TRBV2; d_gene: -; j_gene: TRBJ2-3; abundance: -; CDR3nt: TGTGCCAGCAGTGAAGGGGGCAGGGTATCAGATACGCAGTATTTT; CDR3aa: CASSEGGRVSDTQYF
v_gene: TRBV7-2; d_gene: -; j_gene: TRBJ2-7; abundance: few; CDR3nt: TGTGCCAGCAGCCCAGGTTTCCTCTACGAGCAGTACTTC; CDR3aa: CASSPGFLYEQYF
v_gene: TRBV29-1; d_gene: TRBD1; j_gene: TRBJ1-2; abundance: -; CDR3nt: TGCAGCGTTGAAAGGGGACAGGGTAATGGCTACACCTTC; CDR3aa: CSVERGQGNGYTF
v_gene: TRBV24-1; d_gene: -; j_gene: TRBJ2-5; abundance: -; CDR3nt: TGTGCCACCAGTGGGAAGAACGACAATGAGCAGTACTTC; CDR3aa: CATSGKNDNEQYF
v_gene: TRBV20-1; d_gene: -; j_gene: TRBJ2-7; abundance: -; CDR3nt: TGCAGTGCTAGCGTTCCCTCCGCCTACGAGCAGTACTTC; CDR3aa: CSASVPSAYEQYF
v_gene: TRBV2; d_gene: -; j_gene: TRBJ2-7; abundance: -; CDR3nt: TGTGTCAGCAGTAGGACCAGGTCTGATAGCATGACTTACGAGCAGTACTTC; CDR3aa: CVSSRTRSDSMTYEQYF